This T cell receptor (beta chain) is from a study of regulatory T cells in long-lasting Graves disease. Study observations and caveats: Newly diagnosed patients had higher TCR diversity than persistent Graves' patients did.

For TCR beta, libraries came from iRepertoire HTBI primers and Arm-PCR of CDR3 regions. TCRdb passed the multiplex PCR reads through MiXCR, listing each CDR3 protein once. The sample records about 460,000 distinct CDR3 sequences, under 25% being singletons. The time point: persistent/refractory GD, antithyroid drugs over 5 years with positive TRAb. PBMCs provided the RNA from which the TCR library was made. For this clonotype: Its antigen is unidentified.

Specimen: peripheral blood mononuclear cells (PBMCs), collected when the disease was refractory, from a patient treated with antithyroid drugs. This clonotype originated in a female donor with Graves disease.

The CDR3 region is CASRNTPGRGANVLTF. The CDR3, as DNA: TGCGCCAGCAGAAACACCCCAGGGCGGGGGGCCAACGTCCTGACTTTC. The J gene is TRBJ2-6, the V gene TRBV4-1, with D maybe TRBD1 (5 bases). V lost 6 bases to trimming and J lost 4 bases, with 16 bases between them. This CDR3 comprises 16 residues. Germline V CDR1 and CDR2: MGHRA, YSYEKL.